This T cell receptor beta chain was identified in a study of blood T cells in healthy people across ages. Study observations and caveats: Fewer expanded clones and more diversity marked long-lived versus aged donors.

Concerning this clonotype: Its antigen is undetermined.

A second PCR of about 7 to 11 cycles used a sample-barcoded 5' primer and a J-beta primer mix. One entry per CDR3 protein results from TCRdb running MiXCR on the 5' RACE reads. The table has about 1,400,000 distinct CDR3 sequences, around 42% seen once; the top ten hold under 8%. All donors came from Russia, were Caucasian and healthy, and spanned ages roughly 6 to 95. The CDR3 length is 15 residues. Trimming at V came to 3 bases and at J to 11 bases, leaving 12 bases not matched to a gene. CDR1 SGHAT and CDR2 FQDESV come from the germline V gene (reference sequence). The sequenced sample was blood. The receptor comes from a woman aged 18-29 years in good health. The chain is built from TRBV11-1 and TRBJ2-5; 10 bases map to TRBD2. In nucleotides, the CDR3 is TGTGCCAGCAGCTTCCTTGCTAGCGGGAGCAGGGAGCAGTACTTC. It specifies CASSFLASGSREQYF.